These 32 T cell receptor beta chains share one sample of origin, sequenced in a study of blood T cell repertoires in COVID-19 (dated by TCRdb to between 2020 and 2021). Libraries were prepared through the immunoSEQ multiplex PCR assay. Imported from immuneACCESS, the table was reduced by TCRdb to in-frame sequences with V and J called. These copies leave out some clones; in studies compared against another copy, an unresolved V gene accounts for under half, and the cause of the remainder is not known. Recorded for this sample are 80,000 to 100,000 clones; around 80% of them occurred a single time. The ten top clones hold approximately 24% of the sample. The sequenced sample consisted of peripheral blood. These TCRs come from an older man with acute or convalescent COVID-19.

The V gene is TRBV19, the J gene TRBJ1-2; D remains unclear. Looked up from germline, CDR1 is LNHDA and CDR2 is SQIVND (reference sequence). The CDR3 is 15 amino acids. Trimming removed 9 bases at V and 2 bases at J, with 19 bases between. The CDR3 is CASRRGRASNYGYTF. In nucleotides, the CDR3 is TGTGCCAGCCGGCGGGGTCGAGCTTCAAACTATGGCTACACCTTC.

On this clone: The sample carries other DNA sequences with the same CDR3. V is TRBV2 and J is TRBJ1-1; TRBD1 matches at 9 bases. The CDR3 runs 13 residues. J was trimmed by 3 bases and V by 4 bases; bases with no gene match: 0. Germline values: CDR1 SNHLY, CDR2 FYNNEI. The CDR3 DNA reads TGTGCCAGCAGTGGACAGGGGGACACTGAAGCTTTCTTT. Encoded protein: CASSGQGDTEAFF.

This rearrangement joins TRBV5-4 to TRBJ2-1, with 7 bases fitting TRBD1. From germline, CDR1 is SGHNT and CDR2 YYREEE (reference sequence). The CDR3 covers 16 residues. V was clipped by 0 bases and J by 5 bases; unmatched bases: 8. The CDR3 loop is CASSLGSRQGDNEQFF. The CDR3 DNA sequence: TGTGCCAGCAGCTTGGGTAGCAGGCAGGGGGACAATGAGCAGTTCTTC.

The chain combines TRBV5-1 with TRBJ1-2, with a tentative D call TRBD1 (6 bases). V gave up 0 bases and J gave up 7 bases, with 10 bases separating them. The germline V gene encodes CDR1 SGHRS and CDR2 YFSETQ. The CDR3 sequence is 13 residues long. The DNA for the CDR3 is TGCGCCAGCAGCTTGGCCAGAGGGGGTGGCTACACCTTC. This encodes CASSLARGGGYTF.

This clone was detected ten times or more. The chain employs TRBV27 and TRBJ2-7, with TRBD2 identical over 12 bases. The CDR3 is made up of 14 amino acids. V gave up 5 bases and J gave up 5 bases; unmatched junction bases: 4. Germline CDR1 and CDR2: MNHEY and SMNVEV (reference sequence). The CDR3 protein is CASSRLAGVHEQYF. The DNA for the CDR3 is TGTGCCAGCAGTAGACTAGCGGGAGTCCACGAGCAGTACTTC.

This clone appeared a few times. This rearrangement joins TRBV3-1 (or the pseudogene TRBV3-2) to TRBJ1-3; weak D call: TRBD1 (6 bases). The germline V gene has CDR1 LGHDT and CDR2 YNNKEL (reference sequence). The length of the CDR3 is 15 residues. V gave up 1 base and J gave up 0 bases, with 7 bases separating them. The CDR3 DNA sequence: TGTGCCAGCAGCCAAGGGGGGCGCTCTGGAAACACCATATATTTT. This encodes CASSQGGRSGNTIYF.

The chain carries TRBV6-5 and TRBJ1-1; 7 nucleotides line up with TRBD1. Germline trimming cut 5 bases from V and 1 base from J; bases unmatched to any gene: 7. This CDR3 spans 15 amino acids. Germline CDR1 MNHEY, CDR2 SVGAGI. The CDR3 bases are TGTGCCAGCAGTCTAGGGGGCGCCAAGAACACTGAAGCTTTCTTT. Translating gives CASSLGGAKNTEAFF.

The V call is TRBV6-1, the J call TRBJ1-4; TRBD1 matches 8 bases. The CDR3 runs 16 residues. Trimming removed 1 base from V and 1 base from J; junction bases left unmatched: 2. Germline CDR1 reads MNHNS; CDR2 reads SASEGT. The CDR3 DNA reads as TGTGCCAGCAGTGAAGGACAGGGGCTAACTAATGAAAAACTGTTTTTT. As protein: CASSEGQGLTNEKLFF.

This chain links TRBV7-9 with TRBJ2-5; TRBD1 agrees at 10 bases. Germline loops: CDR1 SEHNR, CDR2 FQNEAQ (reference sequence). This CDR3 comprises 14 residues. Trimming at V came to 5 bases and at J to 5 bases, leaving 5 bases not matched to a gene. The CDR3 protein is CASSRQGAGETQYF. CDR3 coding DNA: TGTGCCAGCAGCCGACAGGGGGCGGGGGAGACCCAGTACTTC.

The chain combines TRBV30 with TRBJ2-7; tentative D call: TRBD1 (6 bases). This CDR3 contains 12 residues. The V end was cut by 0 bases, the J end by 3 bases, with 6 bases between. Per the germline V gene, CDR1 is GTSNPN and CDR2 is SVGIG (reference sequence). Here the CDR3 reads CAWSVQGYEQYF. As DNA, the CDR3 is TGTGCCTGGAGTGTACAGGGCTACGAGCAGTACTTC. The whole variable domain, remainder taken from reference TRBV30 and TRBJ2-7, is SQTIHQWPATLVQPVGSPLSLECTVEGTSNPNLYWYRQAAGRGLQLLFYSVGIGQISSEVPQNLSASRPQDRQFILSSKKLLLSDSGFYLCAWSVQGYEQYFGPGTRLTVT.

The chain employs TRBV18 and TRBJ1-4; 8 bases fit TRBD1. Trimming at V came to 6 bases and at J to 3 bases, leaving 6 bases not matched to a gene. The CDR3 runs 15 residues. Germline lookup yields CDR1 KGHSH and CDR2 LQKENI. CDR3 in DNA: TGTGCCAGCTCTCCAGGACAGGGCCCTAATGAAAAACTGTTTTTT. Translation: CASSPGQGPNEKLFF.

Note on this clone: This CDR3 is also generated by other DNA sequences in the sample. CDR3 bases: TGCGCCAGCAGCCAAGAAGCTAGCTCCTACAATGAGCAGTTCTTC. As protein: CASSQEASSYNEQFF. The chain combines TRBV4-1 with TRBJ2-1; no definite D call. This CDR3 is 15 amino acids long. In germline, CDR1 is MGHRA, CDR2 YSYEKL. V was clipped by 0 bases and J by 0 bases, with 6 bases between them.

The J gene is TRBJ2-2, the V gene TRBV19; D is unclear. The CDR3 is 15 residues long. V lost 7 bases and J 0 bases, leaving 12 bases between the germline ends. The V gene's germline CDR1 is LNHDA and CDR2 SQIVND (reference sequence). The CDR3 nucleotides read TGTGCCAGTACCCCTGGGCACACGAACACCGGGGAGCTGTTTTTT. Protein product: CASTPGHTNTGELFF.

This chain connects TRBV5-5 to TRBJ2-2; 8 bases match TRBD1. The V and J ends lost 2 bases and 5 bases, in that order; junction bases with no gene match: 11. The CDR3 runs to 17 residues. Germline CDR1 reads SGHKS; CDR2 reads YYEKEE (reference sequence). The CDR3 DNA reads TGTGCCAGCAGCTTACGAGGACAGGGCGATATAACCGGGGAGCTGTTTTTT. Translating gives CASSLRGQGDITGELFF.

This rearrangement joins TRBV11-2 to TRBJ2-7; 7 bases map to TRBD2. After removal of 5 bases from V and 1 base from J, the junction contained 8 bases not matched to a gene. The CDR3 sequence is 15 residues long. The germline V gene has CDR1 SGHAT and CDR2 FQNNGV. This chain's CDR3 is CASSQSLAESYEQYF. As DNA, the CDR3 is TGTGCCAGCAGCCAAAGCCTAGCGGAGTCCTACGAGCAGTACTTC. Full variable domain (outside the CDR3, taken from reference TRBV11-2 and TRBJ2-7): EAGVAQSPRYKIIEKRQSVAFWCNPISGHATLYWYQQILGQGPKLLIQFQNNGVVDDSQLPKDRFSAERLKGVDSTLKIQPAKLEDSAVYLCASSQSLAESYEQYFGPGTRLTVT.

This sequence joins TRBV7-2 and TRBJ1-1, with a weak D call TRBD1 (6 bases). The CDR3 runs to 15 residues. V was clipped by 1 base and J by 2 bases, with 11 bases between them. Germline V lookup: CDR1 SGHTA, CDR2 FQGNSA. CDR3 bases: TGTGCCAGCAGCTTAGGCTGGACAGCTAACACTGAAGCTTTCTTT. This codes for CASSLGWTANTEAFF.

The CDR3 here is CASSLDREETQYF. Here the CDR3 DNA reads TGTGCCAGCAGCTTAGACAGGGAAGAGACCCAGTACTTC. This chain links TRBV7-8 with TRBJ2-5, with D possibly matching TRBD1 (6 bases). The ends were cut back, 1 base at V and 3 bases at J, with 6 bases in the middle. Germline assignment: CDR1 SGHVS and CDR2 FQNEAQ. The CDR3 covers 13 residues.

The CDR3 nucleotides are TGCGCCAGCAGCCTGGACAGTTTTCCTATGAACACTGAAGCTTTCTTT. Translation: CASSLDSFPMNTEAFF. The rearrangement links TRBV5-1 to TRBJ1-1, with D maybe TRBD1 (6 bases). The CDR3 is 16 amino acids. V shed 4 bases and J shed 0 bases, with 16 bases lying between them. Per germline, CDR1 SGHRS and CDR2 YFSETQ.

CDR3 sequence (DNA): TGTGCTAGTGGTTTGGAGGGACTACTTAGTGAGCAGTTCTTC. Protein product: CASGLEGLLSEQFF. The chain combines TRBV12-5 with TRBJ2-1; TRBD2 matches at 7 bases. Germline loops: CDR1 LGHNT, CDR2 FRNRAP. The CDR3 runs 14 residues. The J segment lost 9 bases and the V segment lost 1 base, leaving 6 bases of the junction unmatched.

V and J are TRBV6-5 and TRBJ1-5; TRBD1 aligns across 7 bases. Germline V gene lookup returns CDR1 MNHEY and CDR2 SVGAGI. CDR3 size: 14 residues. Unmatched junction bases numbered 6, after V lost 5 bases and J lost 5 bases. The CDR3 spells CASSTGAGYQPQHF. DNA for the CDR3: TGTGCCAGCAGTACAGGGGCCGGGTATCAGCCCCAGCATTTT.

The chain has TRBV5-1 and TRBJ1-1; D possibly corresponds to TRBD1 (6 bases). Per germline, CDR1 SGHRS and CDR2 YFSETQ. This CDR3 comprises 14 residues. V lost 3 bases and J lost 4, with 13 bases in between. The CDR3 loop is CASSSGVPITEAFF. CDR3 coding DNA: TGCGCCAGCAGCTCAGGGGTCCCCATCACTGAAGCTTTCTTT.

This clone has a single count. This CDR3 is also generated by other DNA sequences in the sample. CDR3 amino acids: CASSPGQGGETQYF. The CDR3 DNA reads TGTGCCAGCTCACCAGGACAGGGAGGAGAGACCCAGTACTTC. The J gene is TRBJ2-5, the V gene TRBV18, with 8 nucleotides matching TRBD1. This CDR3 has 14 amino acids. CDR1 is KGHSH and CDR2 is LQKENI in the germline V gene. After removal of 2 bases from V and 4 bases from J, the junction contained 3 bases not matched to a gene.

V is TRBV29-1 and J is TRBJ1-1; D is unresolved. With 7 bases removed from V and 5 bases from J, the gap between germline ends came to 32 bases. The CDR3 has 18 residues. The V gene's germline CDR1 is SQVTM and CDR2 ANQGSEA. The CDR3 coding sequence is TGCAGCGCTCTTCCCGTCCGGCAGGCGCAAGGTCGGGGAACTGAAGCTTTCTTT. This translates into CSALPVRQAQGRGTEAFF.

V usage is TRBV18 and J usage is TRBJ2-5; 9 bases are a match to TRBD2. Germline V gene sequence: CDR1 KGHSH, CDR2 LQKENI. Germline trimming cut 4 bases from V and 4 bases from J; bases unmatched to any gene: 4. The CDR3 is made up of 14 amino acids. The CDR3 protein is CASSLSGGGETQYF. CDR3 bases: TGTGCCAGCTCACTTAGCGGGGGCGGAGAGACCCAGTACTTC.

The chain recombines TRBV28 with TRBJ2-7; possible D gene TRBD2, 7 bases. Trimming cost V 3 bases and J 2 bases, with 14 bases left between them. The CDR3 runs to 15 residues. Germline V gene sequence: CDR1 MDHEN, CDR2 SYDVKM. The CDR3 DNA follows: TGTGCCAGCAGTTTGAATGGGGGGGGCCCCTACGAGCAGTACTTC. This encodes CASSLNGGGPYEQYF.

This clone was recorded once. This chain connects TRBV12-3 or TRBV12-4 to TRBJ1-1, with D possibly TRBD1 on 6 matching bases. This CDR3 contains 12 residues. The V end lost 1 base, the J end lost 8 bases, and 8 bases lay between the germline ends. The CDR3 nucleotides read TGTGCCAGCAGTTTAGAGGACAGCGAAGCTTTCTTT. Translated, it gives CASSLEDSEAFF.

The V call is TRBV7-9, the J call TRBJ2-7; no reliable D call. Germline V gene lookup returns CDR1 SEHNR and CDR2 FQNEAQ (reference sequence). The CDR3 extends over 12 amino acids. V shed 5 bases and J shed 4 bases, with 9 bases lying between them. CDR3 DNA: TGTGCCAGCAGCGAGGATGGGTACGAGCAGTACTTC. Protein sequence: CASSEDGYEQYF.

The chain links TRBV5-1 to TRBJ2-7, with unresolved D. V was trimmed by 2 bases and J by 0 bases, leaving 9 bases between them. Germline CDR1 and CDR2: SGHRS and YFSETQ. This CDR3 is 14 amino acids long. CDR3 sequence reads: CASSFQVSSYEQYF. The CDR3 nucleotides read TGCGCCAGCAGCTTTCAGGTGAGCTCCTACGAGCAGTACTTC.

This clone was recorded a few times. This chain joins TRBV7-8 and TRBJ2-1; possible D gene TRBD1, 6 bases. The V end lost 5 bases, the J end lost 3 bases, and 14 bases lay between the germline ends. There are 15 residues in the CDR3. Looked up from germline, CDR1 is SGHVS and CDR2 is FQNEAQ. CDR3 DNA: TGTGCCAGCAGCCCTGACAGGTGGGGCTACAATGAGCAGTTCTTC. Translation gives CASSPDRWGYNEQFF.

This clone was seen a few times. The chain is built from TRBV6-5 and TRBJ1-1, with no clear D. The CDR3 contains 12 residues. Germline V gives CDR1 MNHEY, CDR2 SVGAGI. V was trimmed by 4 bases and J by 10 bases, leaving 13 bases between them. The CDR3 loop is CASSSNGKTAFF. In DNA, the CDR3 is TGTGCCAGCAGTTCCAACGGGAAGACAGCTTTCTTT.

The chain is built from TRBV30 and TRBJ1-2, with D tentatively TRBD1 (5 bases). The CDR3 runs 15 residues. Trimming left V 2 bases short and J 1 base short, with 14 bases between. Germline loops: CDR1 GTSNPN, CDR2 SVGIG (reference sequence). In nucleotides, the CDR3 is TGTGCCTGGAGTCCGGCAGGGAAAATTAACTATGGCTACACCTTC. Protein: CAWSPAGKINYGYTF.

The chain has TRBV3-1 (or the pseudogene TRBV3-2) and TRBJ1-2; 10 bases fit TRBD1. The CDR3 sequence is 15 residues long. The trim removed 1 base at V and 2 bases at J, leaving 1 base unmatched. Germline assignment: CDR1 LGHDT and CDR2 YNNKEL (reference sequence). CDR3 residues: CASSQGGQGNYGYTF. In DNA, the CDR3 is TGTGCCAGCAGCCAAGGGGGACAGGGGAACTATGGCTACACCTTC.